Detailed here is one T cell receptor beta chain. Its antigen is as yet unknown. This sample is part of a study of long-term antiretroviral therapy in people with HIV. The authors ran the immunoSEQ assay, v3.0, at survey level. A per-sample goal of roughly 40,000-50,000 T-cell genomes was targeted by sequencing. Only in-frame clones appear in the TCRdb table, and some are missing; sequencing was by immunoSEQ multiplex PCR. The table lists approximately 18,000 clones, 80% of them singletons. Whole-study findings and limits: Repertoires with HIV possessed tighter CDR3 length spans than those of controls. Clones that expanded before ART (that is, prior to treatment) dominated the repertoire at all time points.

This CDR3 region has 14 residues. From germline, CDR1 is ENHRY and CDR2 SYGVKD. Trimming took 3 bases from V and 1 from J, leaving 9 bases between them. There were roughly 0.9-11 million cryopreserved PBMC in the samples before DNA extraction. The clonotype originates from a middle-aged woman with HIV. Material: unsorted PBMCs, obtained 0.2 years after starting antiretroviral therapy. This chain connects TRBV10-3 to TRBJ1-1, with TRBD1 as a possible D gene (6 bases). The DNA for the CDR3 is TGTGCCATCAGTGATGACAGGACGAACACTGAAGCTTTCTTT. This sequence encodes CAISDDRTNTEAFF.